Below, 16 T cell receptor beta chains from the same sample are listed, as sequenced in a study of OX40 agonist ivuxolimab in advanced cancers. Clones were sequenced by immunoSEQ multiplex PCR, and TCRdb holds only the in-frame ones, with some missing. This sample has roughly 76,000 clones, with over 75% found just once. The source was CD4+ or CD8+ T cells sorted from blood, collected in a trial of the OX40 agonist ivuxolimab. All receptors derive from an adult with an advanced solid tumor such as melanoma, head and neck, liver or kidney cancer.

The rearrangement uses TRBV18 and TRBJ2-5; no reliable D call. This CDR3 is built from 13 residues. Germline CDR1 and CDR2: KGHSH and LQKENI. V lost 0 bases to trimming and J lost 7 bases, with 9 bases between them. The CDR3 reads CASSPPAVVTQYF. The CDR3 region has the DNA TGTGCCAGCTCACCACCGGCCGTAGTGACCCAGTACTTC.

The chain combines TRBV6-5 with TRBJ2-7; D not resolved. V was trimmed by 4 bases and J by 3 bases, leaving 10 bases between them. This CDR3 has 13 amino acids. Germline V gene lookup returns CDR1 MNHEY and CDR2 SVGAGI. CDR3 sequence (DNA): TGTGCCAGCAGTTTCGGACGGAACTACGAGCAGTACTTC. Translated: CASSFGRNYEQYF.

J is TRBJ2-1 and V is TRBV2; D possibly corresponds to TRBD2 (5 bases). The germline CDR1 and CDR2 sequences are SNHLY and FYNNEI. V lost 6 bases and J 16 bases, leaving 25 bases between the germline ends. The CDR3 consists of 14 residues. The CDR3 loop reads CASSTSNSVPHLFF. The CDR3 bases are TGTGCCAGCAGCACTTCGAATAGCGTACCTCATCTATTCTTC. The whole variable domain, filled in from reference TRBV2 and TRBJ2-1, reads EPEVTQTPSHQVTQMGQEVILRCVPISNHLYFYWYRQILGQKVEFLVSFYNNEISEKSEIFDDQFSVERPDGSNFTLKIRSTKLEDSAMYFCASSTSNSVPHLFFGPGTRLTVL.

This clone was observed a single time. The CDR3 protein is CASSPLQGGGYSGNTIYF. CDR3 DNA sequence: TGTGCCAGCAGTCCTCTACAAGGGGGTGGATACTCTGGAAACACCATATATTTT. The chain recombines TRBV27 with TRBJ1-3; D perhaps matches TRBD1 (6 bases). V was clipped by 5 bases and J by 0 bases, with 20 bases between them. From germline, CDR1 is MNHEY and CDR2 SMNVEV (reference sequence). The CDR3 is made up of 18 amino acids.

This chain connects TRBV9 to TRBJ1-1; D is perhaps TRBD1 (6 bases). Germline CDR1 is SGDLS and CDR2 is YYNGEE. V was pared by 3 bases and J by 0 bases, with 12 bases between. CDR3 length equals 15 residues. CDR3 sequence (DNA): TGTGCCAGCAGCGCCTGGACAGAACTGAACACTGAAGCTTTCTTT. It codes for CASSAWTELNTEAFF.

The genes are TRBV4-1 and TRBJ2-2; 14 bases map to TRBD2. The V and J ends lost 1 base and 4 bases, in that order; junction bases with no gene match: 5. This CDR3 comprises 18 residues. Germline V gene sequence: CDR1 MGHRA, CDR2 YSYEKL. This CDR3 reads CASSQGGLAGVGTGELFF. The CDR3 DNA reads TGCGCCAGCAGCCAAGGGGGACTAGCGGGAGTCGGCACCGGGGAGCTGTTTTTT.

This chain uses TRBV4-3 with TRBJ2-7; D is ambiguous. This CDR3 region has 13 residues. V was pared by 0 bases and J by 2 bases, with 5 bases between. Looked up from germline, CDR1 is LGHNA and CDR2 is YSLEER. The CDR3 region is CASSQDTTYEQYF. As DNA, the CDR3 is TGCGCCAGCAGCCAAGATACAACCTACGAGCAGTACTTC.

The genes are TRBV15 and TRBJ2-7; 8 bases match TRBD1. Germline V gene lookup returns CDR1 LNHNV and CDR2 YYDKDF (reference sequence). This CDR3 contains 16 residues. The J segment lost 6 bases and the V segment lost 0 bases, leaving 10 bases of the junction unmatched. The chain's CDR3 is CATSREGTGPRGEQYF. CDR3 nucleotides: TGTGCCACCAGCAGAGAGGGGACAGGCCCTCGCGGCGAGCAGTACTTC.

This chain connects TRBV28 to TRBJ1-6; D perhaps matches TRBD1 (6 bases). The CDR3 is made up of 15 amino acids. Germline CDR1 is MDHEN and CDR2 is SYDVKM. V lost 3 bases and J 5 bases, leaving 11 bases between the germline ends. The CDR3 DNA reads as TGTGCCAGCAGTTTCCCCGACAGGAATAATTCACCCCTCCACTTT. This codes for CASSFPDRNNSPLHF.

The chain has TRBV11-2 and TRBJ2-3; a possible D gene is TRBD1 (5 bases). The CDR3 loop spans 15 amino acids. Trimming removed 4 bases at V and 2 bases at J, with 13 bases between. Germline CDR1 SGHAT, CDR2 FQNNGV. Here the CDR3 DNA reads TGTGCCAGCAGCTGGGGCGGTCTGAACACAGATACGCAGTATTTT. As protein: CASSWGGLNTDTQYF.

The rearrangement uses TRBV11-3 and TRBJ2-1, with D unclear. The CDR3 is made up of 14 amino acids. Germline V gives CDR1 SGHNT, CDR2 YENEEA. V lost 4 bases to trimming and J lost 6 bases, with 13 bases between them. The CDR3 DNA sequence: TGTGCCAGCAGCTCCCTAATCAAGATCAATGAGCAGTTCTTC. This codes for CASSSLIKINEQFF.

DNA of the CDR3: TGTGCCAGCAGCTTAGGGTACGGAGATAATTCACCCCTCCACTTT. Amino acids: CASSLGYGDNSPLHF. The chain has TRBV7-9 and TRBJ1-6, with D uncertain. This CDR3 has 15 residues. V lost 1 base and J lost 5, with 9 bases in between. CDR1 and CDR2 (germline): SEHNR, FQNEAQ (reference sequence).

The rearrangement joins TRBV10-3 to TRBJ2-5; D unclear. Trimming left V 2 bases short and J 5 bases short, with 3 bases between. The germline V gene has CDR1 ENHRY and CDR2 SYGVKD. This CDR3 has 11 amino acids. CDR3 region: CAISEDETQYF. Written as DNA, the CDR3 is TGTGCCATCAGTGAGGACGAGACCCAGTACTTC.

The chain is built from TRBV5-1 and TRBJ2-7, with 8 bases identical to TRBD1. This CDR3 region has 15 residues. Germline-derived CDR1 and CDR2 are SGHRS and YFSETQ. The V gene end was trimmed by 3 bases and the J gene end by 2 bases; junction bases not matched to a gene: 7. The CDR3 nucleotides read TGCGCCAGCAGCTCAGCAGGGGGCATCACCTACGAGCAGTACTTC. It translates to CASSSAGGITYEQYF.

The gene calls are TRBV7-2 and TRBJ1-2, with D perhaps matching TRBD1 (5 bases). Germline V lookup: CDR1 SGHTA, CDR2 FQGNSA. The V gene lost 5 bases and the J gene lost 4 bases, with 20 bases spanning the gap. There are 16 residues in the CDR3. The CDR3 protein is CASSLGTGQPSYGYTF. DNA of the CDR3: TGTGCCAGCAGCCTAGGTACCGGACAACCATCCTATGGCTACACCTTC.

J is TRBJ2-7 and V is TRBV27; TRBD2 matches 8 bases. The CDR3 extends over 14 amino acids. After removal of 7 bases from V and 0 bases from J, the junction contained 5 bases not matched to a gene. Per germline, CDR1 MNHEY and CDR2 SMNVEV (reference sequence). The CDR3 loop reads CASKRLASSYEQYF. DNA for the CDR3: TGTGCCAGCAAACGACTAGCGTCCTCCTACGAGCAGTACTTC.